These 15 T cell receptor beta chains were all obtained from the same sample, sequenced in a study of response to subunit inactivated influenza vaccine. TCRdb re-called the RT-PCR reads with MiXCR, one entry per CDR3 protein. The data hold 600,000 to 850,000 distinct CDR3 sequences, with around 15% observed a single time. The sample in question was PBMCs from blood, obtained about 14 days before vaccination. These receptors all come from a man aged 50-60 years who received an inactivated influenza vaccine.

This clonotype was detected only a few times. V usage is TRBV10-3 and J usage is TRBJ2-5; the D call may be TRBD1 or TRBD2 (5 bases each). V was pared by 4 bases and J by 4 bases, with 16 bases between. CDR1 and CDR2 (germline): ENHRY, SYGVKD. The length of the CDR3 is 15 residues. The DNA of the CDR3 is TGTGCCATCAGTGGGACTCGGGGCGGGCGAGAGACCCAGTACTTC. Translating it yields CAISGTRGGRETQYF.

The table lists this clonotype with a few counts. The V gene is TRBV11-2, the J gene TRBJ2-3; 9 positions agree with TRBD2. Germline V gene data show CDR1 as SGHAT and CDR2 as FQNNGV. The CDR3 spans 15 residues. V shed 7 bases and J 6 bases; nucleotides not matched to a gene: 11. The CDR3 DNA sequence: TGTGCCAGCACTAGAGCGGGAGGCCTCGAGGATACGCAGTATTTT. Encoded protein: CASTRAGGLEDTQYF.

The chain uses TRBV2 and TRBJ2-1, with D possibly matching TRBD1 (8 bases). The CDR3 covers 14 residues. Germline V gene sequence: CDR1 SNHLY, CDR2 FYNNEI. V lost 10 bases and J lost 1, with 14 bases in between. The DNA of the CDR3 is TGTGCCACCCAGCGGGACAGGTCCTACAATGAGCAGTTCTTC. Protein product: CATQRDRSYNEQFF. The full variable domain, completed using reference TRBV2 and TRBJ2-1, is EPEVTQTPSHQVTQMGQEVILRCVPISNHLYFYWYRQILGQKVEFLVSFYNNEISEKSEIFDDQFSVERPDGSNFTLKIRSTKLEDSAMYFCATQRDRSYNEQFFGPGTRLTVL.

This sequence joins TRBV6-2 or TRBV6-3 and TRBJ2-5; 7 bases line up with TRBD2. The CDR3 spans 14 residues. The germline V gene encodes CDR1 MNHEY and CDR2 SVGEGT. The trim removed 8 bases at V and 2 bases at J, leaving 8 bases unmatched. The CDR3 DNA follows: TGTGCCAGCGGAACAACAGCGGGGCAAGAGACCCAGTACTTC. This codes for CASGTTAGQETQYF.

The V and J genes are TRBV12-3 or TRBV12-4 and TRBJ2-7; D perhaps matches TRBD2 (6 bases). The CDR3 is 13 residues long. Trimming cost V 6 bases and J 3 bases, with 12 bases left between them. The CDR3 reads CASSTIGGYEQYF. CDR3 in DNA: TGTGCCAGCAGCACTATCGGGGGCTACGAGCAGTACTTC.

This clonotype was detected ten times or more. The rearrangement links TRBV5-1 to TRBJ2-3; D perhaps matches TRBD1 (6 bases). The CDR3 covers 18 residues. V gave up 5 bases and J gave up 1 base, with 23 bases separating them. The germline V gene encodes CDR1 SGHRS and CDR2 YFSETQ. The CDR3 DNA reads TGCGCCAGCAGGATGAAGAGAGGGGGAGTCGAGGGCACAGATACGCAGTATTTT. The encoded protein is CASRMKRGGVEGTDTQYF.

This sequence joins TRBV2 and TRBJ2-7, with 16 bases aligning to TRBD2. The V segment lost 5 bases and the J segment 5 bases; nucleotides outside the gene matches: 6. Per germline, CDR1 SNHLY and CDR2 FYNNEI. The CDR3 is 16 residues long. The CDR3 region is CASSKGLAGGPNEQYF. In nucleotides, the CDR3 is TGTGCCAGCAGTAAGGGACTAGCGGGAGGGCCCAACGAGCAGTACTTC.

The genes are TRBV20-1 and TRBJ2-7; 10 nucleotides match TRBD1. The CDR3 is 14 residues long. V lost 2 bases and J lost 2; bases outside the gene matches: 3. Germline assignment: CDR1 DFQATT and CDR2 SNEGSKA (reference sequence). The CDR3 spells CSARRTGGTYEQYF. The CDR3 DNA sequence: TGCAGTGCTAGAAGGACAGGGGGGACCTACGAGCAGTACTTC.

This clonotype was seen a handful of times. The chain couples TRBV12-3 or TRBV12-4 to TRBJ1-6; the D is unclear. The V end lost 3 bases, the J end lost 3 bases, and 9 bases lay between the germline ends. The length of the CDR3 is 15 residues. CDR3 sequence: CASSLQGNYNSPLHF. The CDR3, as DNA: TGTGCCAGCAGTTTGCAAGGAAACTATAATTCACCCCTCCACTTT.

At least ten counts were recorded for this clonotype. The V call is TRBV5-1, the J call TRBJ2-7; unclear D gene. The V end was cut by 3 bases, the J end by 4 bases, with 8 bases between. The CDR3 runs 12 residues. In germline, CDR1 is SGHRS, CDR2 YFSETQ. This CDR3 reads CASSSNGYEQYF. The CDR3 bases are TGCGCCAGCAGCTCAAACGGATACGAGCAGTACTTC.

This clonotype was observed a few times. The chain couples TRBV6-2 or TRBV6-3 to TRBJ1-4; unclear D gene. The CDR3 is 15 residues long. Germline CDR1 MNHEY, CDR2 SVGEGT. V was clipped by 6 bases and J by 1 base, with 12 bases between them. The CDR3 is CASSLTLGTNEKLFF. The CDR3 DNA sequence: TGTGCCAGCAGCCTTACCTTGGGAACTAATGAAAAACTGTTTTTT.

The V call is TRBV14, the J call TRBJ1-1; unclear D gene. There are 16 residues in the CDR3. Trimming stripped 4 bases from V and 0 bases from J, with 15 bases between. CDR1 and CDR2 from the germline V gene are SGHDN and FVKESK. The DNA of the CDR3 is TGTGCCAGCAGCCCCACTTTTTACCTCATGAACACTGAAGCTTTCTTT. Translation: CASSPTFYLMNTEAFF.

The CDR3 loop is CASSSSSGPYEQYF. CDR3 bases: TGTGCCAGCAGCTCGAGCTCAGGTCCCTACGAGCAGTACTTC. V and J are TRBV7-2 and TRBJ2-7; D not certain. This CDR3 is 14 amino acids long. Trimming left V 4 bases short and J 2 bases short, with 12 bases between. Germline loops: CDR1 SGHTA, CDR2 FQGNSA. Looking up the rest from reference TRBV7-2 and TRBJ2-7 gives the full variable domain: GAGVSQSPSNKVTEKGKDVELRCDPISGHTALYWYRQSLGQGLEFLIYFQGNSAPDKSGLPSDRFSAERTGGSVSTLTIQRTQQEDSAVYLCASSSSSGPYEQYFGPGTRLTVT.

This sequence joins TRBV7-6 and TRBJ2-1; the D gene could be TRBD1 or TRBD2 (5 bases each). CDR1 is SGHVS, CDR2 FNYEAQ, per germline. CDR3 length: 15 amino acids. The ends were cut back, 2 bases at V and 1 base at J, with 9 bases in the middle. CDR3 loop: CASSLQWGSYNEQFF. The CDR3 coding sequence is TGTGCCAGCAGCTTACAGTGGGGGTCCTACAATGAGCAGTTCTTC. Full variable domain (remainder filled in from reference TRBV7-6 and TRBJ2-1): GAGVSQSPRYKVTKRGQDVALRCDPISGHVSLYWYRQALGQGPEFLTYFNYEAQQDKSGLPNDRFSAERPEGSISTLTIQRTEQRDSAMYRCASSLQWGSYNEQFFGPGTRLTVL.

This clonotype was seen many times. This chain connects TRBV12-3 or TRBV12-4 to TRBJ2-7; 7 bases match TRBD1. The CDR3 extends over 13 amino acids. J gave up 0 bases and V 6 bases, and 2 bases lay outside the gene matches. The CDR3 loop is CASRGQVSYEQYF. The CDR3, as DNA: TGTGCCAGCAGAGGACAGGTCTCCTACGAGCAGTACTTC.